This TCR beta chain originates from a study of cytomegalovirus exposure and HLA in healthy donors. The study ran its PCR with 60 Vbeta and 13 Jbeta primers. Only in-frame clones appear in the TCRdb table, and some are missing; sequencing was by immunoSEQ multiplex PCR. The clone table shows some 130,000 clones, with the ten largest holding under 2%. The CDR3 loop spans 15 amino acids. Per germline, CDR1 MDHEN and CDR2 SYDVKM. The V segment lost 6 bases and the J segment 4 bases; nucleotides outside the gene matches: 11. The J gene is TRBJ1-1, the V gene TRBV28, with 7 nucleotides matching TRBD1. The specimen sequenced was PBMCs. The sequence came from a woman aged 35 to 49 in good health and CMV-seropositive. The CDR3 reads CASRGTDSWGTEAFF. DNA of the CDR3: TGTGCCAGCAGGGGGACAGACTCCTGGGGCACTGAAGCTTTCTTT.